This T cell receptor beta chain was observed in a study of glioma-infiltrating T cells. TCR alpha and beta CDR3 regions were amplified from RNA using iRepertoire nested multiplex PCR. For one-step reverse transcription and amplification, about 90-450 ng of tissue mRNA or PBMC total RNA was used. TCRdb passed the multiplex PCR reads through MiXCR, listing each CDR3 protein once. The data hold about 180,000 distinct CDR3 sequences, with more than 35% observed a single time. The study, taken as a whole, reports: Very few CDR3 sequences were shared between tissue and blood. Tissue-blood divergence was below expectation in non-neoplastic patients, above in gliomas.

Many counts were recorded for this clonotype. Its antigen is still unknown. Germline V gives CDR1 MNHNS, CDR2 SASEGT. Trimming pared 6 bases from V and 4 bases from J, leaving 16 bases between. The CDR3 spans 14 residues. This TCR was sampled from a human donor with low-grade glioma or glioblastoma, undergoing nonglioma brain surgery, or in good health (not recorded which). Specimen: glioma tissue, nonneoplastic brain tissue, or PBMCs (not recorded which). This chain uses TRBV6-1 with TRBJ2-7; possible D gene TRBD1, 6 bases. CDR3 nucleotides: TGTGCCAGCAGCTCGCTGACACAGGGATACGAGCAGTACTTC. Protein product: CASSSLTQGYEQYF.